This is a list of T cell receptor beta chains from one sample in a study of T cells in tumors after PD-1 blockade. Assay: immunoSEQ multiplex PCR; the TCRdb copy retains only in-frame clones and omits some. The sample includes about 4,000 clones, about 56% of them seen just once. Sample: tumor tissue, taken after anti-PD-1 treatment. The receptors originated from a human donor with cutaneous squamous cell carcinoma. CDR3s include the opening cysteine and the closing phenylalanine or tryptophan. The D gene is left open where the match is weak. The size field is filled for only some rows; it gives once, few, many or a size class.

j_call clone_size v_call d_call cdr3_nt cdr3_aa
TRBJ1-1 - TRBV2 TRBD1 TGTGCCAGCAGTGAAGTACCGGGACAGGGGTTCAGGGTGACTGAAGCTTTCTTT CASSEVPGQGFRVTEAFF
TRBJ1-1 - TRBV19 TRBD1 TGTGCCAGTAGGACCGCACAGGGGGCTGGTGAAGCTTTCTTT CASRTAQGAGEAFF
TRBJ1-2 - TRBV9 TRBD1 TGTGCCAGCAGCGCAGCACAGGGGGCGGGCTATGGCTACACCTTC CASSAAQGAGYGYTF
TRBJ2-4 - TRBV25-1 - TGTGCCAGCAAGACTGGGAACATTCAGTACTTC CASKTGNIQYF
TRBJ2-3 few TRBV5-1 - TGCGCCAGCAGCTTGGTGGGGGCGCAAGATACGCAGTATTTT CASSLVGAQDTQYF
TRBJ2-5 once TRBV5-1 TRBD1 TGCGCCAGCAGCTTGGAATCCGGGACAGTGCAAGAGACCCAGTACTTC CASSLESGTVQETQYF
TRBJ2-7 - TRBV7-9 TRBD1 TGTGCCAGCAGCTTCATTCCGGGACAGCCCTACGAGCAGTACTTC CASSFIPGQPYEQYF
TRBJ2-5 - TRBV7-9 - TGTGCCAGCAGCTTGGGTCAACTCCAAGAGACCCAGTACTTC CASSLGQLQETQYF
TRBJ2-7 - TRBV7-6 TRBD1 TGTGCCAGCGGCCCAGGGACAGGGGGCTTTTACGAGCAGTACTTC CASGPGTGGFYEQYF
TRBJ2-2 few TRBV29-1 - TGCAGCGTTGAAGTCGATTTCACCGGGGAGCTGTTTTTT CSVEVDFTGELFF
TRBJ1-6 - TRBV28 TRBD1 TGTGCCAGCAGCCAAGACAGGGCTTCACCCCTCCACTTT CASSQDRASPLHF
TRBJ2-4 - TRBV5-6 - TGTGCCAGCAGCCATAAGTATAACAAAAACATTCAGTACTTC CASSHKYNKNIQYF
TRBJ2-4 - TRBV2 - TGTGCCAGCAGTGAAAGACTAGGCCCCCCCAAAAACATTCAGTATTTC CASSERLGPPKNIQYF
TRBJ2-7 - TRBV12-5 - TGTGCTAGTGCCGATAACGGCTACGAGCAGTACTTC CASADNGYEQYF
TRBJ2-7 - TRBV7-6 - TGTGCCAGCAGCCCTTTTGGTAGCTCCTACGAGCAGTACTTC CASSPFGSSYEQYF
TRBJ2-1 few TRBV7-9 TRBD1 TGTGCCAGCAGCCCGGGACAGGTTTCCTACAATGAGCAGTTCTTC CASSPGQVSYNEQFF
TRBJ2-1 - TRBV5-5 - TGTGCCAGCAGCTTGAAGTTTAGTTACAATGAGCAGTTCTTC CASSLKFSYNEQFF
TRBJ1-2 - TRBV5-8 - TGTGCCAGCAGGGACCCACAGTACTCTAACTATGGCTACACCTTC CASRDPQYSNYGYTF
TRBJ1-1 few TRBV27 - TGTGCCAGCAGTCGTATTGGGGGGGGTACTGAAGCTTTCTTT CASSRIGGGTEAFF
TRBJ2-3 - TRBV19 - TGTGCCAGTAGCTCGATCGGGGCCTCATCGTCGAATACGCAGTATTTT CASSSIGASSSNTQYF
TRBJ2-6 - TRBV15 TRBD1 TGTGCCACCAGCAGAGATTGGCCGACAGGGTTGACTGGGGCCAACGTCCTGACTTTC CATSRDWPTGLTGANVLTF
TRBJ2-7 - TRBV18 - TGTGCCAGCTCAAGGGACGCTTCCTACGAGCAGTACTTC CASSRDASYEQYF
TRBJ1-3 once TRBV2 TRBD1 TGTGCCAGCAGCGAACAGGGGGCGCATGGAAACACCATATATTTT CASSEQGAHGNTIYF
TRBJ1-2 medium-sized TRBV2 - TGTGCCAGCAGCCCTCCGGAGGGCGGGTATGGCTACACCTTC CASSPPEGGYGYTF
TRBJ2-7 once TRBV5-1 - TGCGCCAGCAGCTTGGGAGACGGCTACGAGCAGTACTTC CASSLGDGYEQYF
TRBJ2-2 - TRBV5-6 TRBD1 TGTGCCAGCAGCTTGGGGACAGGGTATACCGGGGAGCTGTTTTTT CASSLGTGYTGELFF
TRBJ2-6 - TRBV6-5 - TGTGCCAGCAGGTTGGGTGGGGCCAACGTCCTGACTTTC CASRLGGANVLTF
TRBJ1-2 - TRBV7-4 - TGTGCCAGCAGCATAGAGGGGGGCTACACCTTC CASSIEGGYTF
TRBJ1-1 once TRBV10-1 - TGCGCCAGCAGTGACTCCACAGGAATGAACACTGAAGCTTTCTTT CASSDSTGMNTEAFF
TRBJ2-2 - TRBV29-1 TRBD1 TGCAGCGTTGTTTCGCGGGACAGGGGGCCGAACACCGGGGAGCTGTTTTTT CSVVSRDRGPNTGELFF
TRBJ2-3 - TRBV20-1 - TGCAGTGCCGGACCCGGGGATACGCAGTATTTT CSAGPGDTQYF
TRBJ2-2 - TRBV4-1 - TGCGCCAGCAGCCATCCATTAGGCACCGGGGAGCTGTTTTTT CASSHPLGTGELFF
TRBJ2-5 - TRBV7-2 TRBD2 TGTGCCAGCAGCCCCGTTCCTAGCGGGGCTACGACCCAGTACTTC CASSPVPSGATTQYF
TRBJ2-1 few TRBV4-1 - TGCGCCAGCAGCCTTCACGGGACCTCTGGTTACAATGAGCAGTTCTTC CASSLHGTSGYNEQFF
TRBJ1-1 few TRBV6-5 TRBD1 TGTGCCAGCAGTTCACCTCAGGGGGCTAACGAAGCTTTCTTT CASSSPQGANEAFF
TRBJ2-3 - TRBV30 - TGTGCCTGGAGTCCCCCTAGGAGGGGGGGAACAGATACGCAGTATTTT CAWSPPRRGGTDTQYF
TRBJ2-3 - TRBV5-4 - TGTGCCAGCAGCTTGGACGGGGGCGGCACAGATACGCAGTATTTT CASSLDGGGTDTQYF
TRBJ1-5 - TRBV6-5 - TGTGCCAGCAGAAAGGGGAATCAGCCCCAGCATTTT CASRKGNQPQHF
TRBJ1-2 medium-sized TRBV12-3/TRBV12-4 - TGTGCCAGCACCCTGCGAGGGCCGGATGGCTACACCTTC CASTLRGPDGYTF
TRBJ2-7 - TRBV3-1/TRBV3-2 - TGTGCCAGCAGCCAGGTGGGGGGCACAAGCTCCTACGAGCAGTACTTC CASSQVGGTSSYEQYF
TRBJ1-4 once TRBV19 TRBD1 TGTGCCAGTAGGAAACAGGGGGCGTTAGGCGAAAAACTGTTTTTT CASRKQGALGEKLFF
TRBJ2-2 - TRBV11-2 TRBD2 TGTGCCAGCAGATATAGCGGGGCGAACACCGGGGAGCTGTTTTTT CASRYSGANTGELFF
TRBJ2-1 - TRBV6-1 TRBD2 TGTGCCAGCAGTGACGGGGGGACTACTTTTAATGAGCAGTTCTTC CASSDGGTTFNEQFF
TRBJ2-7 once TRBV13 TRBD2 TGTGCCAGCAGCCCCGGCGAAGGGCTAGCGGGGGGCTACGAGCAGTACTTC CASSPGEGLAGGYEQYF
TRBJ2-2 - TRBV27 - TGTGCCAGCAGTTTATCCATCCACACCGGGGAGCTGTTTTTT CASSLSIHTGELFF
TRBJ2-1 - TRBV12-3/TRBV12-4 - TGTGCCAGCAGTTTTCCTCACAATGAGCAGTTCTTC CASSFPHNEQFF
TRBJ2-5 - TRBV5-1 - TGCGCCAGCAGCCTCCCGTATCAAGAGACCCAGTACTTC CASSLPYQETQYF
TRBJ1-1 - TRBV4-1 TRBD1 TGCGCCAGCAGCCCAACAGGGGGCACTGAAGCTTTCTTT CASSPTGGTEAFF
TRBJ2-5 - TRBV6-1 - TGTGCCAGCAGTGACAGAAAAGAGACCCAGTACTTC CASSDRKETQYF
TRBJ2-7 few TRBV3-1/TRBV3-2 - TGTGCCAGCAGCCAAATGGGCGAGCAGTACTTC CASSQMGEQYF
TRBJ2-2 - TRBV6-4 TRBD1 TGTGCCAGCAAGGACAGGGACACCGGGGAGCTGTTTTTT CASKDRDTGELFF
TRBJ2-4 - TRBV6-1 TRBD1 TGTGCCAGCAGTGAAAGACAGGGTTTGTTTTCATTAGAGGCCAAAAACATTCAGTACTTC CASSERQGLFSLEAKNIQYF
TRBJ2-5 once TRBV5-6 - TGTGCCAGCAGCTTGGTCTCCGGGGGGACCCAGTACTTC CASSLVSGGTQYF
TRBJ2-7 - TRBV18 TRBD1 TGTGCCAGCTCTCCTAGACAGGGAACCTACGAGCAGTACTTC CASSPRQGTYEQYF
TRBJ1-1 - TRBV27 - TGTGCCAGCAGTATGGGCACTGAAGCTTTCTTT CASSMGTEAFF
TRBJ2-3 - TRBV12-5 - TGTGCTAGTGGTCCAATTCTAAGGGGGCGCGGGGGAGATACGCAGTATTTT CASGPILRGRGGDTQYF
TRBJ1-5 few TRBV19 - TGTGCCAGTAGATCAGGGGTAATTGGCAATCAGCCCCAGCATTTT CASRSGVIGNQPQHF
TRBJ2-7 - TRBV6-5 - TGTGCCGCATCAGGACAGTCCTACGAGCAGTACTTC CAASGQSYEQYF
TRBJ1-2 - TRBV5-4 - TGTGCCAGCAGCTGGGGGGGTTTTCCTAACTATGGCTACACCTTC CASSWGGFPNYGYTF